The 32 T cell receptor beta chains given below trace back to one sample, sequenced in a study of blood T cell repertoires in COVID-19. TCRdb's copy holds only in-frame clones and misses some; the assay was immunoSEQ multiplex PCR. The sample shows approximately 50,000 clones, 75% to 95% of them seen only once. Sequencing input: peripheral blood. The receptors were gathered from a man aged 50-59 years with active COVID-19.

DNA for the CDR3: TGTGCCAGCTCACAAAGAATCGACTCCGGGACAGGGGGCTATGGCTACACCTTC. Protein product: CASSQRIDSGTGGYGYTF. J is TRBJ1-2 and V is TRBV18, with 11 bases lining up with TRBD1. Germline V CDR1 and CDR2: KGHSH, LQKENI. V was pared by 4 bases and J by 4 bases, with 14 bases of the junction left unmatched. The CDR3 totals 18 residues. Using reference TRBV18 and TRBJ1-2 for the parts outside the CDR3, the full variable domain is NAGVMQNPRHLVRRRGQEARLRCSPMKGHSHVYWYRQLPEEGLKFMVYLQKENIIDESGMPKERFSAEFPKEGPSILRIQQVVRGDSAAYFCASSQRIDSGTGGYGYTFGSGTRLTVV.

The V and J genes are TRBV5-4 and TRBJ2-7; D gene ambiguous. V gave up 1 base and J gave up 5 bases, with 10 bases separating them. The germline V gene encodes CDR1 SGHNT and CDR2 YYREEE (reference sequence). This CDR3 is 13 amino acids long. CDR3 bases: TGTGCCAGCAGCTTGAACCTTGGCCACGAGCAGTACTTC. This sequence encodes CASSLNLGHEQYF.

The gene calls are TRBV2 and TRBJ2-2; D is unresolved. V was clipped by 4 bases and J by 6 bases, with 9 bases between them. Germline values: CDR1 SNHLY, CDR2 FYNNEI. The CDR3 is 13 residues long. The CDR3 DNA sequence: TGTGCCAGCAGTGTACTAACATCCGGGGAGCTGTTTTTT. Its translation: CASSVLTSGELFF.

The chain is built from TRBV6-5 and TRBJ1-1; possibly TRBD1 for D (6 bases). Per the germline V gene, CDR1 is MNHEY and CDR2 is SVGAGI. The V gene lost 5 bases and the J gene lost 8 bases, with 21 bases spanning the gap. The CDR3 totals 15 residues. For the CDR3, the DNA is TGTGCCAGCAGTACCTTGGACAGCGCTGAAATAGAAGCTTTCTTT. It yields the protein CASSTLDSAEIEAFF.

The chain is built from TRBV6-5 and TRBJ2-7, with 11 positions matching TRBD2. V lost 6 bases and J lost 8; bases outside the gene matches: 12. This CDR3 is built from 15 residues. Germline values: CDR1 MNHEY, CDR2 SVGAGI. The CDR3 DNA reads TGTGCCAGCAGACCACCGACTAGCGGGATACAAAAGCAGTACTTC. Protein sequence: CASRPPTSGIQKQYF.

The chain is built from TRBV7-2 and TRBJ2-3, with D tentatively TRBD2 (6 bases). The germline V and J ends were trimmed by 3 bases and 10 bases, with 11 bases remaining between them. The CDR3 contains 12 residues. Germline V CDR1 and CDR2: SGHTA, FQGNSA. CDR3 nucleotides: TGTGCCAGCAGCTTGAACGGGGGTGCGCAGTATTTT. It encodes CASSLNGGAQYF.

V gene TRBV6-4 combines with J gene TRBJ2-3, with a possible D match to TRBD1 (6 bases). Between the trimmed V and J ends, which lost 0 bases and 9 bases, there was a span of 10 bases. Germline CDR1 reads MRHNA; CDR2 reads SNTAGT. The CDR3 extends over 13 amino acids. The CDR3 nucleotides are TGTGCCAGCAGTGACTCAATACAGGGAACGCAGTATTTT. Translated: CASSDSIQGTQYF.

This clone was seen a few times. J is TRBJ2-7 and V is TRBV6-2 or TRBV6-3, with D perhaps matching TRBD2 (5 bases). The CDR3 covers 12 residues. With 6 bases removed from V and 6 bases from J, the gap between germline ends came to 12 bases. Germline values: CDR1 MNHEY, CDR2 SVGEGT. This CDR3 is CASSGLVVEQYF. The CDR3 region has the DNA TGTGCCAGCAGCGGACTGGTTGTCGAGCAGTACTTC.

The genes are TRBV5-5 and TRBJ2-5; tentative D call: TRBD1 (6 bases). V lost 6 bases and J 2 bases, leaving 14 bases between the germline ends. This CDR3 has 14 amino acids. Germline V gives CDR1 SGHKS, CDR2 YYEKEE (reference sequence). The CDR3 loop reads CASNIQGGQETQYF. The CDR3 DNA reads as TGTGCCAGCAACATACAGGGTGGGCAAGAGACCCAGTACTTC.

The chain joins TRBV3-1 (or the pseudogene TRBV3-2) to TRBJ2-4; TRBD2 matches at 8 bases. This CDR3 has 16 residues. The V and J ends lost 1 base and 9 bases, in that order; junction bases with no gene match: 11. Germline CDR1 is LGHDT and CDR2 is YNNKEL (reference sequence). CDR3 in DNA: TGTGCCAGCAGCCAAGCAGGTGGTTCGGGAGGGCTCATTCAGTACTTC. Amino acids: CASSQAGGSGGLIQYF.

The gene calls are TRBV5-1 and TRBJ1-1; D might be TRBD1 (6 bases). Germline-derived CDR1 and CDR2 are SGHRS and YFSETQ. V lost 4 bases and J 1 base, leaving 14 bases between the germline ends. There are 15 residues in the CDR3. Here the CDR3 reads CASSPLQGANTEAFF. DNA for the CDR3: TGCGCCAGCAGCCCCTTACAGGGCGCGAACACTGAAGCTTTCTTT.

The rearrangement uses TRBV6-5 and TRBJ1-5; 7 bases are shared with TRBD1. CDR3 length: 14 amino acids. CDR1 and CDR2 from the germline V gene are MNHEY and SVGAGI. Trimming at V came to 5 bases and at J to 6 bases, leaving 7 bases not matched to a gene. The CDR3, as DNA: TGTGCCAGCAGTATGACAGGGATTGGTCAGCCCCAGCATTTT. Translated, it gives CASSMTGIGQPQHF.

This chain joins TRBV7-8 and TRBJ2-3; TRBD1 agrees at 8 bases. V shed 3 bases and J 6 bases; nucleotides not matched to a gene: 8. Germline V lookup: CDR1 SGHVS, CDR2 FQNEAQ. The CDR3 is made up of 15 amino acids. CDR3 sequence (DNA): TGTGCCAGCAGCTTTCAGGGGGCACCGGCGGATACGCAGTATTTT. This encodes CASSFQGAPADTQYF.

The chain couples TRBV7-9 to TRBJ2-7, with D tentatively TRBD2 (6 bases). V was shortened by 6 bases and J by 0 bases, with 12 bases between the two germline ends. The germline V gene has CDR1 SEHNR and CDR2 FQNEAQ (reference sequence). The length of the CDR3 is 14 residues. CDR3 in DNA: TGTGCCAGCAGTACGACCGGGAGCTCCTACGAGCAGTACTTC. Encoded protein: CASSTTGSSYEQYF.

The chain combines TRBV5-1 with TRBJ2-7; maybe TRBD1 (5 bases). This CDR3 has 12 amino acids. V was clipped by 4 bases and J by 3 bases, with 8 bases between them. CDR1 SGHRS and CDR2 YFSETQ come from the germline V gene. The CDR3 coding sequence is TGCGCCAGCAGCCAGGGTGTCTACGAGCAGTACTTC. As protein: CASSQGVYEQYF.

This chain uses TRBV19 with TRBJ2-5; D may be TRBD2 (6 bases). The CDR3 length is 13 residues. Trimming removed 3 bases at V and 10 bases at J, with 15 bases between. Germline loops: CDR1 LNHDA, CDR2 SQIVND (reference sequence). The chain's CDR3 is CASSMGGSDLQYF. CDR3 DNA: TGTGCCAGTAGTATGGGGGGTTCGGATCTCCAGTACTTC.

This sequence joins TRBV3-1 (or the pseudogene TRBV3-2) and TRBJ1-1; D is unclear. Between the trimmed V and J ends, which lost 1 base and 0 bases, there was a span of 9 bases. Germline values: CDR1 LGHDT, CDR2 YNNKEL (reference sequence). This CDR3 region has 15 residues. The CDR3 loop is CASSQGIEMNTEAFF. CDR3 nucleotide sequence: TGTGCCAGCAGCCAAGGTATAGAAATGAACACTGAAGCTTTCTTT.

The rearrangement joins TRBV3-1 (or the pseudogene TRBV3-2) to TRBJ1-2; perhaps TRBD1 as D (6 bases). This CDR3 is built from 18 residues. Germline V lookup: CDR1 LGHDT, CDR2 YNNKEL (reference sequence). Trimming left V 3 bases short and J 0 bases short, with 20 bases between. The chain's CDR3 is CASSHLSLQGSTNYGYTF. In DNA, the CDR3 is TGTGCCAGCAGCCACCTCAGTTTGCAGGGGTCTACTAACTATGGCTACACCTTC.

This clone was recorded only once. The chain carries TRBV4-3 and TRBJ1-2; 9 nucleotides agree with TRBD1. The CDR3 is 18 amino acids. Germline V gene sequence: CDR1 LGHNA, CDR2 YSLEER. Losses at the gene ends were 1 base for V and 0 bases for J; bases not matched to a gene: 9. DNA of the CDR3: TGCGCCAGCAGCCAAGGTCCGGGACAGGGTACCTCTAACTATGGCTACACCTTC. Translation: CASSQGPGQGTSNYGYTF.

The chain joins TRBV7-2 to TRBJ1-3, with D uncertain. Trimming cost V 6 bases and J 2 bases, with 14 bases left between them. Germline V lookup: CDR1 SGHTA, CDR2 FQGNSA. This CDR3 is built from 15 residues. CDR3 bases: TGTGCCAGCAGTAGATCCCCGGGTACTGGAAACACCATATATTTT. It translates to CASSRSPGTGNTIYF.

The V and J genes are TRBV6-5 and TRBJ1-6; TRBD1 matches at 10 bases. This CDR3 has 15 residues. V trimming: 7 bases; J trimming: 9 bases; junction bases outside the gene matches: 9. CDR1 is MNHEY, CDR2 SVGAGI, per germline. The CDR3 nucleotides are TGTGCCAGCACCGGGGGACAGGGGACGGCTTCACCCCTCCACTTT. Translation gives CASTGGQGTASPLHF.

The J gene is TRBJ1-2, the V gene TRBV6-1, with D unclear. V lost 2 bases and J 5 bases, leaving 6 bases between the germline ends. The CDR3 is 12 amino acids. Per the germline V gene, CDR1 is MNHNS and CDR2 is SASEGT. The CDR3 region is CASSEQVYGYTF. The CDR3 nucleotides are TGTGCCAGCAGTGAACAGGTATATGGCTACACCTTC.

J is TRBJ2-5 and V is TRBV3-1 (or the pseudogene TRBV3-2), with 8 bases fitting TRBD2. Germline values: CDR1 LGHDT, CDR2 YNNKEL (reference sequence). The CDR3 length is 13 residues. CDR3: CSTSRGAQETQYF. The CDR3 DNA is TGTTCCACCTCGCGGGGGGCTCAAGAGACCCAGTACTTC.

The chain joins TRBV4-1 to TRBJ2-5; TRBD2 matches 9 bases. The CDR3 consists of 19 residues. CDR1 and CDR2 (germline): MGHRA, YSYEKL. The V segment lost 0 bases and the J segment 1 base; nucleotides outside the gene matches: 12. Written as DNA, the CDR3 is TGCGCCAGCAGCCAAGAAGGCGGCCCGAAGCGGGGGGTCCAAGAGACCCAGTACTTC. Translation gives CASSQEGGPKRGVQETQYF.

The V and J genes are TRBV5-1 and TRBJ2-7; D is perhaps TRBD2 (5 bases). The CDR3 is 14 residues long. V lost 7 bases, J lost 2 bases, and 16 bases lay in between. The germline CDR1 and CDR2 sequences are SGHRS and YFSETQ. In DNA, the CDR3 is TGCGCCAGCCGACGGGATTCCTCGACCTACGAGCAGTACTTC. It specifies CASRRDSSTYEQYF.

This rearrangement joins TRBV5-4 to TRBJ2-1; TRBD1 agrees at 7 bases. Germline V gene sequence: CDR1 SGHNT, CDR2 YYREEE (reference sequence). Trimming at V came to 0 bases and at J to 1 base, leaving 10 bases not matched to a gene. The CDR3 has 18 amino acids. The CDR3 bases are TGTGCCAGCAGCTTGGGAGGGGGCGGGCGAGGATCCTACAATGAGCAGTTCTTC. The encoded protein is CASSLGGGGRGSYNEQFF.

V and J are TRBV3-1 (or the pseudogene TRBV3-2) and TRBJ2-5, with D possibly matching TRBD2 (5 bases). In germline, CDR1 is LGHDT, CDR2 YNNKEL (reference sequence). Deletions cut 7 bases from V and 0 bases from J, with 9 bases between. The CDR3 sequence is 13 residues long. CDR3 sequence (DNA): TGTGCCAGCAAAGGGAGAAACCAAGAGACCCAGTACTTC. Its translation: CASKGRNQETQYF.

This sequence joins TRBV21-1 and TRBJ1-3; the D call TRBD1 from the table was never checked on the DNA. TRBV21-1 is an annotated pseudogene. The CDR3 has 13 amino acids. CDR3 bases: TGTGCCAGCAGCAAGGGCCTGAGTGACACCATATATTTT. Amino acid sequence: CASSKGLSDTIYF.

The rearrangement uses TRBV18 and TRBJ2-1; 7 bases are shared with TRBD2. The CDR3 extends over 14 amino acids. V lost 3 bases, J lost 2 bases, and 1 base stayed unmatched. Germline lookup yields CDR1 KGHSH and CDR2 LQKENI. The CDR3 loop is CASSPGTTYNEQFF. CDR3 nucleotides: TGTGCCAGCTCACCCGGGACTACCTACAATGAGCAGTTCTTC.

The rearrangement links TRBV30 to TRBJ2-7, with 11 bases lining up with TRBD2. The CDR3 consists of 15 residues. V lost 0 bases to trimming and J lost 1 base; unmatched junction nucleotides: 2. Per the germline V gene, CDR1 is GTSNPN and CDR2 is SVGIG (reference sequence). As DNA, the CDR3 is TGTGCCTGGAGTGTAACTAGCGGGAGTTCCTACGAGCAGTACTTC. Encoded protein: CAWSVTSGSSYEQYF.

The chain uses TRBV7-9 and TRBJ2-3, with 7 bases identical to TRBD2. CDR3 size: 13 residues. The V and J ends lost 3 bases and 4 bases, in that order; junction bases with no gene match: 1. CDR1 is SEHNR and CDR2 is FQNEAQ in the germline V gene (reference sequence). CDR3 region: CASSFRGADTQYF. The CDR3 DNA reads as TGTGCCAGCAGCTTCCGGGGGGCAGATACGCAGTATTTT.

This chain links TRBV7-7 with TRBJ2-5; weak D call: TRBD1 (7 bases). From germline, CDR1 is SSHAT and CDR2 FNYEAQ (reference sequence). This CDR3 has 14 amino acids. Trimming took off 2 bases at V and 5 bases at J, with 12 bases between the two ends. CDR3 coding DNA: TGTGCCAGCAGCTTACAGGGGGGTAGGGAGACCCAGTACTTC. Its protein product is CASSLQGGRETQYF.